This T cell receptor (beta chain) stems from a study of a mutant IDH1 vaccine in newly diagnosed glioma. Only a few counts were recorded for this clone. Germline V gene sequence: CDR1 GTSNPN, CDR2 SVGIG (reference sequence). The CDR3 length is 10 residues. V was trimmed by 3 bases and J by 8 bases, leaving 7 bases between them. Time point in this sample: baseline, week 1 (first vaccination visit). Sample treatment: pre-vaccination baseline after standard-of-care therapy. The data were produced by immunoSEQ multiplex PCR, yet TCRdb's version contains in-frame clones alone and is incomplete. The sample records around 33,000 clones, 80% being singletons.

The chain combines TRBV30 with TRBJ1-1; TRBD1 is a possible D gene (5 bases). The sequence was obtained from a man in his fifties or sixties with glioma. Some clones in this sample may be carry-over from other donors' samples. The source material was peripheral blood mononuclear cells (PBMCs), sampled from a glioma patient treated with radiotherapy, temozolomide or both. DNA for the CDR3: TGTGCCTGGAGACAGGTGGAAGCTTTCTTT. Protein sequence: CAWRQVEAFF.